Each of the 10 T cell receptor beta chains below was sequenced from the same sample in a study of T cell repertoires in cytomegalovirus infection. TCRdb reanalysed the reads using MiXCR and keeps one entry per CDR3 protein. The sample has 130,000 or so distinct CDR3 sequences; 5% to 6.5% are singletons. Material for sequencing was PBMCs. The receptors derive from a human donor in good health (CMV status not recorded). Some clones in this sample may be carry-over from other donors' samples.

Many counts were recorded for this clonotype. The genes are TRBV29-1 and TRBJ2-1; 12 nucleotides line up with TRBD2. Germline-derived CDR1 and CDR2 are SQVTM and ANQGSEA. Unmatched junction bases numbered 10, after V lost 3 bases and J lost 10 bases. This CDR3 spans 15 amino acids. The CDR3 DNA is TGCAGCGTTGAGATGGGACTAGCGGGTGCAGGCGAGCAGTTCTTC. Amino acid sequence: CSVEMGLAGAGEQFF.

This clonotype was seen ten or more times. The rearrangement joins TRBV2 to TRBJ2-2, with TRBD1 identical over 9 bases. V dropped 6 bases and J dropped 5; count of bases not matched to a gene: 7. This CDR3 contains 15 residues. Germline V gene sequence: CDR1 SNHLY, CDR2 FYNNEI. The CDR3 bases are TGTGCCAGCAGGGTTGGGACAGGGCCTACCGGGGAGCTGTTTTTT. It specifies CASRVGTGPTGELFF.

The chain links TRBV5-8 to TRBJ1-3; a weak D match, TRBD1 (6 bases). Germline lookup yields CDR1 SGHTS and CDR2 YDEGEE. V lost 6 bases and J lost 0, with 19 bases in between. The CDR3 runs to 17 residues. The CDR3 nucleotides are TGTGCCAGCACCCTCCGACAGGAGAGTATCTCTGGAAACACCATATATTTT. Translating it yields CASTLRQESISGNTIYF.

This clonotype was counted many times. V gene TRBV15 combines with J gene TRBJ1-3; no clear D gene. The germline V gene has CDR1 LNHNV and CDR2 YYDKDF (reference sequence). Trimming left V 5 bases short and J 6 bases short, with 11 bases between. The CDR3 contains 13 residues. The CDR3 DNA reads as TGTGCCACCAGCGCCCACGGAGAAAACACCATATATTTT. Translating gives CATSAHGENTIYF. Full variable domain (remainder filled in from reference TRBV15 and TRBJ1-3): DAMVIQNPRYQVTQFGKPVTLSCSQTLNHNVMYWYQQKSSQAPKLLFHYYDKDFNNEADTPDNFQSRRPNTSFCFLDIRSPGLGDTAMYLCATSAHGENTIYFGEGSWLTVV.

The gene calls are TRBV20-1 and TRBJ2-5; D is perhaps TRBD2 (7 bases). Trimming removed 1 base from V and 2 bases from J, with 14 bases in between. The germline gives CDR1 DFQATT, CDR2 SNEGSKA (reference sequence). The CDR3 loop spans 15 amino acids. The DNA for the CDR3 is TGCAGTGCTAGAGGTGGTCGGGGGGCACAAGAGACCCAGTACTTC. Its translation: CSARGGRGAQETQYF.

This clonotype came up many times. The rearrangement uses TRBV7-2 and TRBJ2-7; a weak D match, TRBD1 (6 bases). This CDR3 is 14 amino acids long. V was pared by 3 bases and J by 8 bases, with 17 bases between. The germline gives CDR1 SGHTA, CDR2 FQGNSA. DNA of the CDR3: TGTGCCAGCAGCTTGTCGGGACAACCTTCCCAGCAGTACTTC. This sequence encodes CASSLSGQPSQQYF.

This sequence joins TRBV6-2 or TRBV6-3 and TRBJ1-2, with D hard to call. Trimming removed 0 bases from V and 6 bases from J, with 8 bases in between. This CDR3 contains 13 residues. The germline CDR1 and CDR2 sequences are MNHEY and SVGEGT. In DNA form, the CDR3 reads TGTGCCAGCAGTTACTCAGGGCGTGATGGCTACACCTTC. Protein product: CASSYSGRDGYTF.

This clonotype appeared many times. The rearrangement links TRBV28 to TRBJ1-1, with D possibly TRBD1 on 5 matching bases. Trimming cost V 1 base and J 0 bases, with 9 bases left between them. CDR3 length equals 15 residues. Germline loops: CDR1 MDHEN, CDR2 SYDVKM. The CDR3: CASSLSGSMNTEAFF. As DNA, the CDR3 is TGTGCCAGCAGTTTATCAGGGTCAATGAACACTGAAGCTTTCTTT.

This clonotype was recorded many times. The chain carries TRBV28 and TRBJ1-2, with D perhaps TRBD1 (6 bases). Germline loops: CDR1 MDHEN, CDR2 SYDVKM. This CDR3 is built from 15 residues. V dropped 5 bases and J dropped 7 bases, with 20 bases sitting between them. CDR3 sequence: CASSLSGARGGGYTF. In DNA form, the CDR3 reads TGTGCCAGCAGTCTCTCCGGGGCCAGGGGTGGTGGCTACACCTTC.

At least ten counts were recorded for this clonotype. The chain employs TRBV12-3 or TRBV12-4 and TRBJ2-1; 7 positions match TRBD2. This CDR3 contains 15 residues. V trimming: 6 bases; J trimming: 3 bases; junction bases outside the gene matches: 8. CDR3 in DNA: TGTGCCAGCAGGCCCCAGGCTAGCGGCTACAATGAGCAGTTCTTC. It specifies CASRPQASGYNEQFF.